The 10 T cell receptor beta chains presented below share a single source sample, sequenced in a study of T-cell reconstitution after alpha-beta-depleted transplantation in children. TCRbeta library preparation incorporated unique molecular identifiers. TCRdb independently ran MiXCR on the PCR reads; one entry per CDR3 protein. Of some 500,000 distinct CDR3 sequences listed, roughly 18% are singletons. The sample was PBMCs from the stem cell graft donor, taken from the stem cell graft. These receptors came from a human donor who donated a stem cell graft to a child with acute lymphoblastic leukemia.

V is TRBV20-1 and J is TRBJ1-2; TRBD1 matches 8 bases. The CDR3 is 15 residues long. V dropped 0 bases and J dropped 4; count of bases not matched to a gene: 7. Germline assignment: CDR1 DFQATT and CDR2 SNEGSKA (reference sequence). The CDR3 loop is CSARDGGQGAYGYTF. The CDR3 bases are TGCAGTGCTAGAGACGGAGGACAGGGCGCCTATGGCTACACCTTC.

The V call is TRBV12-3 or TRBV12-4, the J call TRBJ2-3; 9 bases agree with TRBD2. The CDR3 has 18 residues. After removal of 6 bases from V and 1 base from J, the junction contained 14 bases not matched to a gene. CDR3 nucleotides: TGTGCCAGCAGCCCCCCGAACGGGCCTAGCGGGGGCACAGATACGCAGTATTTT. It encodes CASSPPNGPSGGTDTQYF.

Only a few counts were recorded for this clonotype. The chain links TRBV5-1 to TRBJ2-1, with 8 bases that match TRBD2. The germline V gene encodes CDR1 SGHRS and CDR2 YFSETQ. This CDR3 is built from 13 residues. The V gene end was trimmed by 5 bases and the J gene end by 5 bases; junction bases not matched to a gene: 3. The CDR3 region is CASRGLGDNEQFF. CDR3 DNA: TGCGCCAGCAGGGGACTAGGGGACAATGAGCAGTTCTTC.

This clonotype was recorded a few times. V gene TRBV18 combines with J gene TRBJ1-6, with 7 bases that match TRBD1. The CDR3 length is 15 residues. Germline V CDR1 and CDR2: KGHSH, LQKENI. V was pared by 3 bases and J by 3 bases, with 2 bases of the junction left unmatched. The CDR3 nucleotides read TGTGCCAGCTCACCGTCAGGGGGCTATAATTCACCCCTCCACTTT. Protein: CASSPSGGYNSPLHF.

This clonotype showed up many times. This sequence joins TRBV5-1 and TRBJ2-1; D remains unclear. The CDR3 is made up of 13 amino acids. The V end was cut by 3 bases, the J end by 0 bases, with 4 bases between. Germline assignment: CDR1 SGHRS and CDR2 YFSETQ. CDR3: CASSSSSYNEQFF. In nucleotides, the CDR3 is TGCGCCAGCAGCTCGAGCTCCTACAATGAGCAGTTCTTC.

There are a few counts of this clonotype. CDR3 loop: CASSLVPGPSTDTQYF. CDR3 nucleotides: TGCGCCAGCAGCTTGGTTCCAGGTCCTAGCACAGATACGCAGTATTTT. The chain uses TRBV5-1 and TRBJ2-3; D gene uncertain. The CDR3 has 16 amino acids. V shed 0 bases and J shed 0 bases, with 11 bases lying between them. CDR1 SGHRS and CDR2 YFSETQ come from the germline V gene.

This clonotype appeared a few times. V is TRBV30 and J is TRBJ1-1, with D unclear. The germline V and J ends were trimmed by 1 base and 0 bases, with 12 bases remaining between them. The CDR3 sequence is 15 residues long. The germline gives CDR1 GTSNPN, CDR2 SVGIG (reference sequence). For the CDR3, the DNA is TGTGCCTGGAGTGCATCACTTAGCATGAACACTGAAGCTTTCTTT. This sequence encodes CAWSASLSMNTEAFF.

This clonotype was observed a handful of times. This chain links TRBV3-1 with TRBJ1-2; no clear D gene. There are 15 residues in the CDR3. Trimming stripped 3 bases from V and 0 bases from J, with 11 bases between. The germline gives CDR1 LGHDT, CDR2 YNNKEL (reference sequence). CDR3 region: CASSQNPGPNYGYTF. The CDR3, as DNA: TGTGCCAGCAGCCAGAACCCAGGACCTAACTATGGCTACACCTTC.

The chain carries TRBV6-1 and TRBJ1-3; 7 bases map to TRBD1. J lost 0 bases, V lost 7 bases, and 6 bases had no gene match. This CDR3 spans 15 amino acids. Per germline, CDR1 MNHNS and CDR2 SASEGT. In DNA, the CDR3 is TGTGCCAGCACCCAGGACAGGAACTCTGGAAACACCATATATTTT. Its protein is CASTQDRNSGNTIYF.

The rearrangement uses TRBV7-9 and TRBJ1-5; D gene unclear. CDR3 length: 13 amino acids. The V end was cut by 3 bases, the J end by 7 bases, with 10 bases between. Germline-derived CDR1 and CDR2 are SEHNR and FQNEAQ (reference sequence). CDR3 protein: CASSFERWQPQHF. CDR3 DNA sequence: TGTGCCAGCAGCTTTGAGCGTTGGCAGCCCCAGCATTTT.